This T cell receptor beta chain comes out of a study of OX40 agonist ivuxolimab in advanced cancers. About the study: An agonistic human IgG2 monoclonal antibody against OX40 (CD134) was given. Study-level points and caveats: With doses of 0.1-3.0 mg/kg, partial responders showed among the lowest clonal expansion. CD4+ and CD8+ blood T cells expanded clonally by week 6 at 0.1 to 3.0 mg/kg.

Cycle 7 day 1, cycle 4 day 1, and baseline were the timepoints at which blood was sampled. CDR1 is SGHRS and CDR2 is YFSETQ in the germline V gene. The CDR3 extends over 15 amino acids. The V end lost 6 bases, the J end lost 0 bases, and 15 bases lay between the germline ends. As concerns this clone: Its antigen is not identified.

Sequenced by immunoSEQ multiplex PCR; TCRdb stores in-frame clones only, minus some. Here the sample spans roughly 40,000 clones, roughly 90% being singletons. V and J are TRBV5-1 and TRBJ1-1, with D perhaps matching TRBD1 (5 bases). The receptor was derived from an adult with an advanced solid tumor such as melanoma, head and neck, liver or kidney cancer. The sequences come from CD4+ or CD8+ T cells sorted from blood, collected in a trial of the OX40 agonist ivuxolimab. Here the CDR3 DNA reads TGCGCCAGCAACCCAGGGCAGGGCCTGAACACTGAAGCTTTCTTT. Amino acids: CASNPGQGLNTEAFF.